The 10 T cell receptor beta chains presented below share a single source sample, sequenced in a study of T cells in Graves' hyperthyroidism and ophthalmopathy. Amplification of TCR beta CDR3 regions was performed using RNA transcripts as template. Initially, a first-round RT-PCR of the TCR CDR3 employed the HTBI primer set. TCRdb re-called the multiplex PCR reads through MiXCR, storing one row per CDR3 protein. Among around 290,000 distinct CDR3 sequences listed, roughly 15% were seen once. The sequencing sample was made of blood. These receptors originate from a woman aged 40 to 50 with Graves' hyperthyroidism.

A note on this clonotype: A much larger clone is a single base away; this may be a read error. This chain links TRBV7-6 with TRBJ2-3; 8 bases match TRBD1. Germline CDR1 reads SGHVS; CDR2 reads FNYEAQ. The V and J ends lost 0 bases and 4 bases, in that order; junction bases with no gene match: 6. This CDR3 contains 16 residues. For the CDR3, the DNA is TGTGCCAGCAGCTTAGCGCCGGGACAGGAGGCAGATACGCAGTATTTT. It encodes CASSLAPGQEADTQYF.

This clonotype was recorded at least ten times. The rearrangement joins TRBV5-5 to TRBJ2-3; TRBD2 aligns across 8 bases. Losses at the gene ends were 4 bases for V and 3 bases for J; bases not matched to a gene: 7. Germline V CDR1 and CDR2: SGHKS, YYEKEE (reference sequence). The CDR3 covers 15 residues. This CDR3 is CASSRGSSGTDTQYF. Here the CDR3 DNA reads TGTGCCAGCAGCCGAGGCTCTAGCGGGACAGATACGCAGTATTTT. Supplemented by reference TRBV5-5 and TRBJ2-3, the full variable domain reads DAGVTQSPTHLIKTRGQQVTLRCSPISGHKSVSWYQQVLGQGPQFIFQYYEKEERGRGNFPDRFSARQFPNYSSELNVNALLLGDSALYLCASSRGSSGTDTQYFGPGTRLTVL.

A few counts support this clonotype. CDR3: CASSMGTSPLNEQFF. Here the CDR3 DNA reads TGTGCCAGCTCAATGGGGACTAGCCCTCTCAATGAGCAGTTCTTC. This chain joins TRBV18 and TRBJ2-1; 9 positions match TRBD2. CDR1 is KGHSH, CDR2 LQKENI, per germline. The CDR3 sequence is 15 residues long. The ends lost 5 bases at V and 6 bases at J; junction bases unmatched: 8.

This clonotype has more than one count but fewer than ten. CDR3 amino acids: CASSPGLAGNLATDTQYF. As DNA, the CDR3 is TGTGCCAGTAGCCCCGGGCTAGCGGGTAACTTAGCCACAGATACGCAGTATTTT. This chain joins TRBV19 and TRBJ2-3; 8 bases match TRBD2. V lost 6 bases, J lost 2 bases, and 16 bases stayed unmatched. Germline V lookup: CDR1 LNHDA, CDR2 SQIVND (reference sequence). This CDR3 has 18 residues.

The table lists this clonotype with a few counts. J is TRBJ2-1 and V is TRBV6-1, with TRBD2 matching 8 bases. The CDR3 is 16 amino acids. In germline, CDR1 is MNHNS, CDR2 SASEGT. Trimming at V came to 4 bases and at J to 6 bases, leaving 11 bases not matched to a gene. The CDR3 protein is CASSAALVAGFNEQFF. The CDR3 DNA reads as TGTGCCAGCAGTGCCGCCTTGGTAGCGGGGTTCAATGAGCAGTTCTTC.

Points on this clonotype: A much larger clone differs by one base, so this may be a read error. V and J are TRBV12-3 or TRBV12-4 and TRBJ2-7; D may be TRBD1 (5 bases). This CDR3 has 15 residues. V gave up 6 bases and J gave up 9 bases, with 24 bases separating them. CDR3 sequence reads: CASSPGRSRVHGQYF. As DNA, the CDR3 is TGTGCCAGCAGCCCTGGTAGGTCCAGGGTTCACGGGCAGTACTTC.

In this sample, this clonotype turned up a few times. V usage is TRBV6-1 and J usage is TRBJ1-6; the D gene is possibly TRBD1 (5 bases). V was clipped by 6 bases and J by 7 bases, with 10 bases between them. CDR3 size: 13 residues. In germline, CDR1 is MNHNS, CDR2 SASEGT. The CDR3: CASRGVNNSPLHF. CDR3 nucleotides: TGTGCCAGCAGAGGGGTGAACAATTCACCCCTCCACTTT.

This clonotype was found many times. The chain employs TRBV20-1 and TRBJ2-1; 10 nucleotides match TRBD2. With 1 base clipped from V and 9 bases from J, the junction kept 18 bases outside the gene matches. CDR1 and CDR2 (germline): DFQATT, SNEGSKA (reference sequence). There are 18 residues in the CDR3. CDR3 residues: CSARAPGSRASGSSEQFF. CDR3 DNA: TGCAGTGCTAGAGCCCCAGGATCGCGGGCTAGCGGGAGCAGTGAGCAGTTCTTC.

This clonotype appeared many times. V is TRBV7-8 and J is TRBJ2-4, with TRBD1 matching over 7 bases. CDR1 and CDR2 (germline): SGHVS, FQNEAQ. There are 17 residues in the CDR3. Trimming removed 5 bases from V and 1 base from J; junction bases left unmatched: 11. The CDR3: CASSPTRQGAAKNIQYF. DNA of the CDR3: TGTGCCAGCAGCCCGACCAGACAGGGTGCGGCCAAAAACATTCAGTACTTC. Variable domain in full (rest from reference TRBV7-8 and TRBJ2-4): GAGVSQSPRYKVAKRGQDVALRCDPISGHVSLFWYQQALGQGPEFLTYFQNEAQLDKSGLPSDRFFAERPEGSVSTLKIQRTQQEDSAVYLCASSPTRQGAAKNIQYFGAGTRLSVL.

This clonotype appeared a few times. The chain joins TRBV27 to TRBJ1-5; 9 positions agree with TRBD1. V lost 6 bases, J lost 5 bases, and 5 bases stayed unmatched. CDR1 and CDR2 from the germline V gene are MNHEY and SMNVEV (reference sequence). The CDR3 contains 14 residues. CDR3 residues: CASSRGQGYQPQHF. CDR3 DNA: TGTGCCAGCAGCCGGGGACAGGGATATCAGCCCCAGCATTTT.